The entry below describes one T cell receptor (beta chain). As yet, its antigen is unknown. The sample is drawn from a study of cytomegalovirus exposure and HLA in healthy donors. The CDR3 has 14 residues. Germline V gene lookup returns CDR1 LGHNA and CDR2 YNFKEQ. J was trimmed by 6 bases and V by 4 bases; bases with no gene match: 7. The PCR had 60 Vbeta and 13 Jbeta primers. Produced via immunoSEQ multiplex PCR; TCRdb's table is partial and in-frame only. This table lists 95,000 to 150,000 clones. Study-level findings and limits: Among TCR sequences, most were rare, though some public TCRs appeared in many donors. Clonal expansion was found to be greater in HLA-associated TCR beta chains than in equally common others in a later analysis. Cytomegalovirus status was reportedly diagnosed by the classifier with high specificity and sensitivity. TCR beta chain V- and J-gene trimming was linked, in a later analysis, to a missense variant in DCLRE1C.

The specimen sequenced was PBMCs. V is TRBV4-2 and J is TRBJ2-3; 7 bases line up with TRBD2. This receptor was taken from a man between 18 and 35 years old in good health and CMV-seronegative. CDR3 in DNA: TGTGCCAGCAGCCGCCGGGGAGGGGAGGATACGCAGTATTTT. It translates to CASSRRGGEDTQYF.